The entry below gives a single TCR beta chain sequence along with its context. Only in-frame clones appear in the TCRdb table, and some are missing; sequencing was by immunoSEQ multiplex PCR. The sample consists of 20,000 to 25,000 clones, approximately 80% of them appearing once. This record comes from a study of control samples from healthy donors and cancer patients. Germline loops: CDR1 LNHDA, CDR2 SQIVND (reference sequence). This CDR3 is built from 14 residues. V lost 4 bases, J lost 5 bases, and 12 bases lay in between. The genes are TRBV19 and TRBJ1-5; D is unclear. The sample was PBMCs. This TCR came from a man in his 60s with colorectal cancer. CDR3 sequence reads: CASSRAALDQPQHF. In DNA form, the CDR3 reads TGTGCCAGTAGTAGGGCTGCTCTAGATCAGCCCCAGCATTTT.